What follows is one T cell receptor beta chain and its context. Its antigen is unidentified. This entry comes from a study of T cells after yellow fever vaccination. Study-level findings and limits: Post-booster samples contained most primary-vaccination clones (approximately 96% CD4, roughly 88% CD8). The bulk population could contribute abundant contaminating clonotypes to FACS-sorted repertoires.

Synthesis of TCR cDNA relied on 5'RACE template switching, which attached a universal primer site and UMIs. TCRdb ran MiXCR on the 5' RACE reads and lists one entry per CDR3 protein. The sample lists some 500,000 distinct CDR3 sequences, approximately 13% seen once, with about 14% in the top ten. V gave up 3 bases and J gave up 6 bases, with 16 bases separating them. Germline values: CDR1 SGDLS, CDR2 YYNGEE. The CDR3 runs 14 residues. Sequencing was performed on PBMCs, taken on the day of the yellow fever booster vaccination. The TCR sequence derives from a young man who received the YFV17D yellow fever vaccine. The V and J genes are TRBV9 and TRBJ2-7, with D uncertain. In nucleotides, the CDR3 is TGTGCCAGCAGCGGCCCGACCCCAGGTTCCGAGCAGTACTTC. Residues: CASSGPTPGSEQYF.